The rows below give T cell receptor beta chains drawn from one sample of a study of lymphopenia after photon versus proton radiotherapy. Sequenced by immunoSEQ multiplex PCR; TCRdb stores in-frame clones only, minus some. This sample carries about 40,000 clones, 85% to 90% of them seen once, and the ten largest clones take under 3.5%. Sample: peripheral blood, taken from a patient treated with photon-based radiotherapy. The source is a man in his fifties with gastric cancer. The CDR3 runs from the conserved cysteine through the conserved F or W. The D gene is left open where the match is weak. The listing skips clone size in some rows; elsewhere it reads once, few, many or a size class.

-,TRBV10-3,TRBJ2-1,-,TGTGCCATCCGGTTGGGGCAGCCCCCCAATGAGCAGTTCTTC,CAIRLGQPPNEQFF
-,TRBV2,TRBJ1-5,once,TGTGCCAGCAGGCTTGAGCGGGATCAGCCCCAGCATTTT,CASRLERDQPQHF
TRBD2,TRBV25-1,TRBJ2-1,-,TGTGCCAGCAGTGAGGACAGCGGGAGCAATGGGCAGTTCTTC,CASSEDSGSNGQFF
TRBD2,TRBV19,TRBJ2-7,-,TGTGCCAGTAGTGACGGGACTAGCGGGAGGTACGAGCAGTACTTC,CASSDGTSGRYEQYF
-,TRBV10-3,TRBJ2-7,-,TGTGCCATCCGGGGGCGGGGCCACCAATCCGAAGAGCAGTACTTC,CAIRGRGHQSEEQYF
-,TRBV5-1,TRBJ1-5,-,TGCGCCAGCAGCTTGGCAGGGCCCCCTCAGCCCCAGCATTTT,CASSLAGPPQPQHF
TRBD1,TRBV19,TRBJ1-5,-,TGTGCCAGTATCATTACCGGGACAGGAAACAATCAGCCCCAGCATTTT,CASIITGTGNNQPQHF
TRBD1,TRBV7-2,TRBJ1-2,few,TGTGCCAGCAGCTTAGGTCACAGGGGTAGAGGCTACACCTTC,CASSLGHRGRGYTF
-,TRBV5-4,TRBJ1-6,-,TGTGCCAGCAGCCGACAGGAGGGGACGGGTTCACCCCTCCACTTT,CASSRQEGTGSPLHF
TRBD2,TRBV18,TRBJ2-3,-,TGTGCCAGCTCACCACCAGGAAGCGGGAGGGTAGATACGCAGTATTTT,CASSPPGSGRVDTQYF
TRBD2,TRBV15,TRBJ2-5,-,TGTGCCACCAGCAGGGGAGGGACTAGCCCTTACCAAGAGACCCAGTACTTC,CATSRGGTSPYQETQYF
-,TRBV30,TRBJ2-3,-,TGTGCCTGGAGTACCGTCCCCGCCCGACCAGATACGCAGTATTTT,CAWSTVPARPDTQYF
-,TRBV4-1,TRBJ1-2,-,TGCGCCAGCAGCCAAGCTTCGACGGTAGGGACGACCTATGGCTACACCTTC,CASSQASTVGTTYGYTF
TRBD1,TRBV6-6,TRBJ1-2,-,TGTGCCAGCAATGGGGACAGGGATGGCTACACCTTC,CASNGDRDGYTF
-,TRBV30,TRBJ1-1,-,TGTGCCTGGAGTGAACAGGGCCCTGAAGCTTTCTTT,CAWSEQGPEAFF
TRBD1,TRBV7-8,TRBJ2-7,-,TGTGCCAGCAGCTTAAACAACAGGGGCGAGCAGTACTTC,CASSLNNRGEQYF
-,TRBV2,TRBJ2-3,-,TGTGCCAGCAGTACCGACCAGAAGAGCACAGATACGCAGTATTTT,CASSTDQKSTDTQYF
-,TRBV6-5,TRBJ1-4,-,TGTGCCAGCAGCCGGACTCGGGGGATCAATGAAAAACTGTTTTTT,CASSRTRGINEKLFF
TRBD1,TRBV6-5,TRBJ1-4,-,TGTGCCAGCAGTTACTATTCGACAGGGGGCGATGAAAAACTGTTTTTT,CASSYYSTGGDEKLFF
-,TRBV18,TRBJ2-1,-,TGTGCCAGCTCACCACAGGAGTACAATGAGCAGTTCTTC,CASSPQEYNEQFF
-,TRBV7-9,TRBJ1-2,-,TGTGCCAGCAGCGAGGACAGTTATAACTATGGCTACACCTTC,CASSEDSYNYGYTF
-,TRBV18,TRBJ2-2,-,TGTGCCAGCTCACCACTCCAAGAGAGAGGGCTGTTTTTT,CASSPLQERGLFF
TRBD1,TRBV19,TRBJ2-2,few,TGTGCCAGTAGCGGGTTTGGGACAGCTTTTAGCACCGGGGAGCTGTTTTTT,CASSGFGTAFSTGELFF
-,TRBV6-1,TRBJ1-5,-,TGTGCCAGCAGTGAACGAGGCAATCAGCCCCAGCATTTT,CASSERGNQPQHF
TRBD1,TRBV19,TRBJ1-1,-,TGTGCCAGTAGTAGGGGACAGGGTTCTCGTGAAGCTTTCTTT,CASSRGQGSREAFF
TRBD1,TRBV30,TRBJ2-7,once,TGTGCCTGGAGTAAGGGGGCCGAGCAGTACTTC,CAWSKGAEQYF
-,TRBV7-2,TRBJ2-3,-,TGTGCCAGCAGCTTAGGGCCAAGGGCGGGCGGGCAGTATTTT,CASSLGPRAGGQYF